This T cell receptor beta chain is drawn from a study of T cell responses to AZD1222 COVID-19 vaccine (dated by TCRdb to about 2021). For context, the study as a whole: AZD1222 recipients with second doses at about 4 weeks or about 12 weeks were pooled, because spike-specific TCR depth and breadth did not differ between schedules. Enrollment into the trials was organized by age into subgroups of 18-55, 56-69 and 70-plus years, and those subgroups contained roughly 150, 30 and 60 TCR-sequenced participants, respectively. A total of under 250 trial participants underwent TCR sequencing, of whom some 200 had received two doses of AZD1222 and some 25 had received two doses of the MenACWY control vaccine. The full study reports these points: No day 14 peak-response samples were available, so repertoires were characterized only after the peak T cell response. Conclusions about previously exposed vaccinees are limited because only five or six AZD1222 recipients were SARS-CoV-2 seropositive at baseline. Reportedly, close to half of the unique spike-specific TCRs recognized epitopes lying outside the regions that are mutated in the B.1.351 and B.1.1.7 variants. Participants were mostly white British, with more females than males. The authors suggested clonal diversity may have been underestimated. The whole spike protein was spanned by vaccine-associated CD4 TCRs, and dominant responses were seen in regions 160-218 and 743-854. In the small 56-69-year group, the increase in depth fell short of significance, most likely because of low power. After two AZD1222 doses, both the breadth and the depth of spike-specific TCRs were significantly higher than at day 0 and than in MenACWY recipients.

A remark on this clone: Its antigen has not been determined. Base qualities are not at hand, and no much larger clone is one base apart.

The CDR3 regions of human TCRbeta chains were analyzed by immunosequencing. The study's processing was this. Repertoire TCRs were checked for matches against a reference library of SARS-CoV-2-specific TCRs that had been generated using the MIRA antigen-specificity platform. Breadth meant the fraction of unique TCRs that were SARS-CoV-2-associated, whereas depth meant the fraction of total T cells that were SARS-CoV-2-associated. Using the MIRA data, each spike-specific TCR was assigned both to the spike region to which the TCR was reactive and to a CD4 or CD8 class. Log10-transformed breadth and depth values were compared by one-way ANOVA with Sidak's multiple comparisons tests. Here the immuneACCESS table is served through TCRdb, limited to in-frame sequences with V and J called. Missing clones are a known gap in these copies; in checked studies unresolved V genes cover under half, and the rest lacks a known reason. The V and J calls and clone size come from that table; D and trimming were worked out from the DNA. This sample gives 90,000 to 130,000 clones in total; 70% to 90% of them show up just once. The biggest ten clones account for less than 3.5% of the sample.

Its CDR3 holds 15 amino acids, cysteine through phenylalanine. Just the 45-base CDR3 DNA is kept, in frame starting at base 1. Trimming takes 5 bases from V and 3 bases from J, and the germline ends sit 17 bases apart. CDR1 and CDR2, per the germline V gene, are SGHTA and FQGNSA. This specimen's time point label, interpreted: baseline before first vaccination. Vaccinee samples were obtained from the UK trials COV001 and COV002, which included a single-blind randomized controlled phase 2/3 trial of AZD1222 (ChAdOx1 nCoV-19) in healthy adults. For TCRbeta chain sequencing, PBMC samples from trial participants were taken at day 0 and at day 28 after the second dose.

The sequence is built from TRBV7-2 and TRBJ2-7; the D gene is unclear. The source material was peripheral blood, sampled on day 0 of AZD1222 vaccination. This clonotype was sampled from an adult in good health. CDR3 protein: CASSLYGIEDYEQYF. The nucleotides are TGTGCCAGCAGCCTATATGGCATAGAAGACTACGAGCAGTACTTC.